This TCR beta chain was documented in a study of T cells in Graves' hyperthyroidism and ophthalmopathy. Study-level findings and limits: Most clonotypes expanded in the thyroid (above 0.001) were also present in blood. In the analysis, a 13 V-J model separated ophthalmopathy from stable hyperthyroidism.

In germline, CDR1 is SGDLS, CDR2 YYNGEE. This CDR3 is built from 14 residues. With 0 bases removed from V and 4 bases from J, the gap between germline ends came to 5 bases. As regards this clonotype: Its specificity is unknown.

What was amplified from RNA transcripts were TCR beta CDR3 regions. An initial round of RT-PCR targeting the TCR CDR3 relied on the HTBI primer set. One entry per CDR3 protein, called by TCRdb with MiXCR from the multiplex PCR reads. The sample includes 650,000 to 700,000 distinct CDR3 sequences, 15% to 20% of them seen just once. The receptor was derived from a man aged 50 to 60 with Graves' hyperthyroidism. This chain connects TRBV9 to TRBJ1-6; D gene unclear. Input material: blood. The CDR3 bases are TGTGCCAGCAGCGTAGAACAGTATAATTCACCCCTCCACTTT. Its translation is CASSVEQYNSPLHF.